This T cell receptor (beta chain) originates from a study of CD8 T cells in Susac syndrome. Study background: Of the sequenced Susac syndrome patients, six had active disease and eight were in remission.

The ends were cut back, 5 bases at V and 8 bases at J, with 9 bases in the middle. This CDR3 is 11 amino acids long. When the RNA was reverse transcribed, random hexamers were used with an input of roughly 0.45 to 1 ug. TCRdb ran MiXCR on the immunoSEQ multiplex PCR reads and lists one entry per CDR3 protein. The sample lists some 140,000 distinct CDR3 sequences, approximately 95% occurring once. The sequence was obtained from a human donor with Susac syndrome. This rearrangement joins TRBV12-3 or TRBV12-4 to TRBJ1-2; a possible D gene is TRBD1 (6 bases). The sample consisted of CD8+ T cells from PBMCs. CDR3 sequence reads: CASSTGLGYTF. CDR3 coding DNA: TGTGCCAGCAGTACAGGGCTCGGCTACACCTTC.